The TCR beta chain described here comes from a study of CD8 T cells in ankylosing spondylitis. This clonotype was found many times. Its antigen remains unidentified. Each CDR3 protein gets one entry after TCRdb re-called the 5' RACE reads with MiXCR. The sample consists of about 39,000 distinct CDR3 sequences, less than 4% of them appearing once. CDR3 length equals 16 residues. CDR1 and CDR2 from the germline V gene are SGDLS and YYNGEE. J gave up 3 bases and V 0 bases, and 6 bases lay outside the gene matches. General observations from the study: Prior work had noted some motif variants in reactive arthritis blood and synovial fluid.

The sample was blood, either unsorted or a sorted T cell fraction (not recorded which). The sequence derives from a male donor with ankylosing spondylitis or in good health (not recorded which). The J gene is TRBJ2-1, the V gene TRBV9, with TRBD1 identical over 7 bases. The CDR3: CASSVVSQGDYNEQFF. CDR3 nucleotides: TGTGCCAGCAGCGTAGTATCCCAGGGGGACTACAATGAGCAGTTCTTC.